The text below deals with one T cell receptor (beta chain). Its specificity is not known. The source of the sample is a study of OX40 agonist ivuxolimab in advanced cancers. Study details: Earlier treatment with anti-PD-1, anti-PD-L1 or anti-CTLA-4 was permitted, and 30% to 40% had received some.

Study-level results: Some patients who did not respond also had low normalized T-cell clonal expansion.

The table came from immunoSEQ multiplex PCR; TCRdb's copy has only in-frame clones and leaves some out. The repertoire holds about 72,000 clones, about 90% seen once, with around 0.9% in the top ten. This CDR3 region has 15 residues. V was cut by 8 bases and J by 4 bases, with 19 bases left in between. Germline CDR1 LGHNA, CDR2 YNFKEQ. Sequences were derived from CD4+ or CD8+ T cells sorted from blood, sampled in a trial of the OX40 agonist ivuxolimab. The clonotype was recovered from an adult with an advanced solid tumor such as melanoma, head and neck, liver or kidney cancer. The chain links TRBV4-2 to TRBJ2-3, with D perhaps TRBD1 or TRBD2 (5 bases each). CDR3 residues: CASAKVEGLSDTQYF. The CDR3 DNA follows: TGTGCCAGCGCAAAAGTTGAGGGGTTATCAGATACGCAGTATTTT.